This is a list of T cell receptor beta chains from one sample in a study of beta chain features in type 1 diabetes. Sequenced by immunoSEQ multiplex PCR; TCRdb stores in-frame clones only, minus some. The data hold 150,000 or so clones, with roughly 60% observed a single time. Sequenced sample: naive CD4+ T cells from blood. These receptors all come from a young man with type 1 diabetes. Each CDR3 is given with its conserved first and last residue. D genes are given only for firm matches. Size values are once, few and many counts, or a class for expanded clones, and some rows have none.

j_call | d_call | v_call | clone_size | cdr3_aa | cdr3_nt
TRBJ1-5 | NA | TRBV30 | once | CAWSVASDDQPQHF | TGTGCCTGGAGTGTAGCGTCTGATGATCAGCCCCAGCATTTT
TRBJ2-5 | TRBD1 | TRBV29-1 | few | CSVGGQGEETQYF | TGCAGCGTTGGGGGACAGGGAGAGGAGACCCAGTACTTC
TRBJ2-7 | TRBD1 | TRBV5-1 | NA | CASSRSGTGAEQYF | TGCGCCAGCAGCCGATCCGGGACAGGGGCCGAGCAGTACTTC
TRBJ2-4 | NA | TRBV30 | once | CAWSPGAENIQYF | TGTGCCTGGAGCCCAGGGGCTGAAAACATTCAGTACTTC
TRBJ2-1 | NA | TRBV7-2 | NA | CASSLEPGSYNEQFF | TGTGCCAGCAGCTTAGAACCGGGCTCCTACAATGAGCAGTTCTTC
TRBJ2-5 | TRBD2 | TRBV4-3 | NA | CASSRGLSPGLAGLQETQYF | TGCGCCAGCAGCCGGGGGTTGTCTCCGGGACTAGCGGGGCTGCAAGAGACCCAGTACTTC
TRBJ2-7 | TRBD2 | TRBV6-5 | few | CASSYAAGGSSYEQYF | TGTGCCAGCAGTTACGCGGCCGGGGGGAGCTCCTACGAGCAGTACTTC
TRBJ1-6 | NA | TRBV7-8 | NA | CASSNRVNSPLHF | TGTGCCAGCAGCAACAGGGTTAATTCACCCCTCCACTTT
TRBJ2-7 | NA | TRBV23-1 | once | CASSHDDSHLWDEQYF | TGCGCCAGCAGTCATGATGACAGTCACCTCTGGGACGAGCAGTACTTC
TRBJ2-1 | TRBD2 | TRBV7-6 | NA | CASSISGGPATDNEQFF | TGTGCCAGCAGCATTAGCGGGGGGCCAGCTACCGACAATGAGCAGTTCTTC
TRBJ1-2 | TRBD1 | TRBV4-3 | NA | CASSQAEGQGGGYTF | TGCGCCAGCAGCCAAGCAGAGGGACAGGGAGGTGGCTACACCTTC
TRBJ1-6 | NA | TRBV2 | NA | CASTDQSSPLHF | TGTGCCAGCACCGATCAGTCTTCACCCCTCCACTTT
TRBJ1-1 | NA | TRBV25-1 | few | CASSEFGRTEAFF | TGTGCCAGCAGTGAATTTGGACGGACGGAAGCTTTCTTT
TRBJ1-2 | TRBD1 | TRBV7-2 | NA | CASSLVTGGDGYTF | TGTGCCAGCAGCTTAGTGACAGGGGGCGATGGCTACACCTTC
TRBJ2-5 | TRBD1 | TRBV2 | NA | CARGTDQETQYF | TGTGCCAGAGGGACAGACCAAGAGACCCAGTACTTC
TRBJ2-3 | TRBD2 | TRBV7-9 | NA | CASSRGLAGYLDTQYF | TGTGCCAGCAGCCGAGGACTAGCGGGGTACCTGGATACGCAGTATTTT
TRBJ2-3 | NA | TRBV29-1 | NA | CSVREADTQYF | TGCAGCGTTCGAGAAGCAGATACGCAGTATTTT
TRBJ2-7 | TRBD1 | TRBV9 | NA | CASSVFGQGVSDEQYF | TGTGCCAGCAGCGTCTTCGGACAGGGGGTGAGCGACGAGCAGTACTTC
TRBJ2-3 | TRBD1 | TRBV2 | few | CASSAGGAGTDTQYF | TGTGCCAGCAGTGCAGGGGGCGCGGGCACAGATACGCAGTATTTT
TRBJ2-7 | NA | TRBV14 | few | CASSQVVGRYEQYF | TGTGCCAGCAGCCAAGTCGTGGGGCGGTACGAGCAGTACTTC
TRBJ2-1 | NA | TRBV29-1 | few | CSVEYNEQFF | TGCAGCGTGGAATACAATGAGCAGTTCTTC
TRBJ2-5 | TRBD1 | TRBV7-9 | NA | CASSFGTGILQETQYF | TGTGCCAGCAGCTTCGGGACAGGGATTCTCCAAGAGACCCAGTACTTC
TRBJ1-1 | NA | TRBV29-1 | few | CSVERNRGSTEAFF | TGCAGCGTTGAAAGAAATAGGGGGAGCACTGAAGCTTTCTTT
TRBJ1-2 | NA | TRBV4-3 | NA | CASSQDVNYGYTF | TGCGCCAGCAGCCAAGATGTCAACTATGGCTACACCTTC
TRBJ1-5 | NA | TRBV2 | NA | CASSDRGMSNQPQHF | TGTGCCAGCAGTGATAGGGGAATGAGCAATCAGCCCCAGCATTTT
TRBJ1-4 | NA | TRBV29-1 | few | CSVERTADGKLFF | TGCAGCGTTGAAAGGACGGCCGATGGAAAACTGTTTTTT
TRBJ2-5 | TRBD1 | TRBV6-5 | NA | CASSYGTGRETQYF | TGTGCCAGCAGTTATGGGACAGGCCGGGAGACCCAGTACTTC
TRBJ2-2 | NA | TRBV4-1 | NA | CASSQEEYTGELFF | TGCGCCAGCAGCCAAGAAGAGTACACCGGGGAGCTGTTTTTT
TRBJ1-2 | NA | TRBV29-1 | few | CSVDKGDYGYTF | TGCAGCGTTGACAAGGGCGACTATGGCTACACCTTC
TRBJ1-2 | TRBD1 | TRBV9 | NA | CASSPWTGGNVYTF | TGTGCCAGCAGCCCCTGGACAGGGGGCAACGTCTACACCTTC
TRBJ2-4 | TRBD1 | TRBV18 | NA | CASSPPGQGTNIQYF | TGTGCCAGCTCACCACCCGGACAGGGGACAAACATTCAGTACTTC
TRBJ2-7 | TRBD1 | TRBV29-1 | NA | CSVDRQGSEQYF | TGCAGCGTTGACCGACAGGGCTCCGAGCAGTACTTC
TRBJ2-7 | NA | TRBV29-1 | NA | CSVEADRSEQYF | TGCAGCGTTGAAGCCGACAGGTCCGAGCAGTACTTC
TRBJ2-3 | NA | TRBV18 | NA | CASSPPSVSDTQYF | TGTGCCAGCTCACCACCGAGTGTTTCAGATACGCAGTATTTT
TRBJ1-4 | TRBD1 | TRBV30 | NA | CAWSAGQGLGTNEKLFF | TGTGCCTGGAGTGCGGGACAGGGGTTGGGAACTAATGAAAAACTGTTTTTT
TRBJ2-3 | NA | TRBV9 | few | CASSVGSTSTDTQYF | TGTGCCAGCAGCGTAGGCTCGACTAGCACAGATACGCAGTATTTT
TRBJ2-7 | TRBD2 | TRBV6-6 | NA | CATGTSGYYEQYF | TGTGCCACAGGGACTAGTGGGTACTACGAGCAGTACTTC
TRBJ2-1 | TRBD1 | TRBV13 | NA | CASSLQDWDRDYDEQFF | TGTGCCAGCAGCTTACAAGATTGGGACAGGGATTATGATGAGCAGTTCTTC
TRBJ2-5 | NA | TRBV10-3 | NA | CAISANDGFQETQYF | TGTGCCATCAGTGCTAACGACGGTTTTCAAGAGACCCAGTACTTC
TRBJ1-2 | NA | TRBV10-3 | NA | CAISESRGDGYTF | TGTGCCATCAGTGAGTCGCGAGGGGATGGCTACACCTTC
TRBJ2-3 | NA | TRBV7-8 | NA | CASSSRAKSDTQYF | TGTGCCAGCAGCTCCAGAGCGAAATCAGATACGCAGTATTTT
TRBJ1-2 | NA | TRBV23-1 | NA | CASSQWVRLSNGYTF | TGCGCCAGCAGTCAATGGGTCCGCCTTTCCAATGGCTACACCTTC
TRBJ1-4 | NA | TRBV4-3 | NA | CASSSLQGGGEKLFF | TGCGCCAGCAGCTCCCTACAGGGAGGCGGCGAAAAACTGTTTTTT
TRBJ1-4 | TRBD1 | TRBV28 | few | CASSLTGLTNEKLFF | TGTGCCAGCAGTTTGACAGGGTTGACTAATGAAAAACTGTTTTTT
TRBJ2-3 | TRBD2 | TRBV2 | NA | CASRASGADTQYF | TGTGCCAGCAGGGCTAGCGGGGCAGATACGCAGTATTTT
TRBJ2-7 | NA | TRBV20-1 | NA | CSAEGEDEQYF | TGCAGTGCCGAAGGGGAGGACGAGCAGTACTTC
TRBJ2-1 | NA | TRBV29-1 | NA | CSVGTSDEQFF | TGCAGCGTTGGGACGTCGGATGAGCAGTTCTTC
TRBJ2-1 | NA | TRBV18 | few | CASSRSYVGNEQFF | TGTGCCAGCTCACGCTCGTATGTGGGCAATGAGCAGTTCTTC
TRBJ2-2 | NA | TRBV7-9 | NA | CASSSHLTGELFF | TGTGCCAGCAGCTCCCATCTCACCGGGGAGCTGTTTTTT
TRBJ2-7 | NA | TRBV29-1 | once | CSVEEEAYEQYF | TGCAGCGTTGAAGAGGAGGCCTACGAGCAGTACTTC
TRBJ2-3 | NA | TRBV29-1 | NA | CSVDGSTDTQYF | TGCAGCGTTGATGGGAGCACAGATACGCAGTATTTT
TRBJ2-3 | TRBD2 | TRBV18 | NA | CASSPLGLTPADTQYF | TGTGCCAGCTCACCATTGGGACTAACCCCCGCAGATACGCAGTATTTT
TRBJ2-2 | NA | TRBV9 | NA | CASKNTGELFF | TGTGCCAGCAAGAACACCGGGGAGCTGTTTTTT
TRBJ2-5 | NA | TRBV7-2 | NA | CASSLSETQYF | TGTGCCAGCAGCTTATCGGAGACCCAGTACTTC
TRBJ2-4 | NA | TRBV28 | NA | CASSPRGAGKNIQYF | TGTGCCAGCAGCCCCCGCGGTGCGGGTAAAAACATTCAGTACTTC